The TCR beta chain described here comes from a study of Graves' ophthalmopathy and Graves' hyperthyroidism. TCR beta CDR3 amplification used RNA transcripts. In the first round, RT-PCR was carried out with HTBI primers, and a multiplex PCR formed the second round. MiXCR, run by TCRdb on the multiplex PCR reads, gives a single entry per CDR3 protein. The data contain about 620,000 distinct CDR3 sequences, 22% of them singletons. Stable hyperthyroidism meant no progression to ophthalmopathy within 18 months of follow-up. Other autoimmune diseases, uncontrolled infections, pregnancy or lactation led to the exclusion of patients. The diagnostic workup employed clinical symptoms, serum thyroxine, TRAb, thyroid ultrasound and orbital computed tomography. Trimming left V 5 bases short and J 0 bases short, with 10 bases between. CDR3 length: 13 residues. Germline CDR1 reads DFQATT; CDR2 reads SNEGSKA (reference sequence).

The chain combines TRBV20-1 with TRBJ2-5; D tentatively fits TRBD1 or TRBD2 (5 bases each). The receptor was derived from a woman between 18 and 30 years old with stable Graves' hyperthyroidism. Some clones in this sample may be carry-over from other donors' samples. Material for sequencing was peripheral blood. CDR3 amino acids: CSAPPGHQETQYF. CDR3 coding DNA: TGCAGTGCTCCTCCGGGACACCAAGAGACCCAGTACTTC.